This entry describes one T cell receptor beta chain. No antigen is known for it. This record belongs to a study of ipilimumab plus nivolumab after autologous stem cell transplantation. In the study overall: Patients received a median of roughly 5 ipilimumab and roughly 8 nivolumab doses. The DLBCL group included primary refractory and relapsed cases. Findings and caveats of the study: Authors suggest TCR repertoire, Treg phenotype and gut microbiota support further study.

Trimming removed 5 bases from V and 7 bases from J, with 16 bases in between. The germline V gene has CDR1 SGDLS and CDR2 YYNGEE. This CDR3 contains 13 residues. Data came from immunoSEQ multiplex PCR; TCRdb stores just in-frame clones and leaves some out. The sample records 15,000 to 20,000 clones, about four fifths being singletons. Patients got 3 mg/kg IV nivolumab weeks 1, 4, 7, 10, then biweekly through week 26. The TCR was taken from a male donor with diffuse large B-cell lymphoma. This material consisted of PBMCs, taken in a trial of ipilimumab plus nivolumab as post-transplant consolidation. The rearrangement joins TRBV9 to TRBJ2-7, with a weak D call TRBD1 (5 bases). The CDR3 DNA sequence: TGTGCCAGCAGTCCCGACAGCGCTGGGGAGCAGTACTTC. This translates into CASSPDSAGEQYF.